This T cell receptor (beta chain) came from a study of blood T cell repertoires in COVID-19. This clone is a singleton in its sample. Profiling relied on immunoSEQ multiplex PCR, and the TCRdb table lists in-frame clones only, not all of them. This sample carries 300,000 to 400,000 clones, 70% to 90% of them seen once, and the ten largest clones take 2% to 2.5%. The specimen was peripheral blood. The TCR sequence derives from a woman between 55 and 75 years old with COVID-19, enrolled during active disease.

The CDR3 bases are TGTGCCAGCAGCCTAGGGACACCAACTTGGCGGAGCACTGAAGCTTTCTTT. As protein: CASSLGTPTWRSTEAFF. V usage is TRBV3-1 (or the pseudogene TRBV3-2) and J usage is TRBJ1-1; TRBD1 might be the D (6 bases). The CDR3 is 17 residues long. The germline V and J ends were trimmed by 4 bases and 4 bases, with 22 bases remaining between them. Germline values: CDR1 LGHDT, CDR2 YNNKEL (reference sequence).